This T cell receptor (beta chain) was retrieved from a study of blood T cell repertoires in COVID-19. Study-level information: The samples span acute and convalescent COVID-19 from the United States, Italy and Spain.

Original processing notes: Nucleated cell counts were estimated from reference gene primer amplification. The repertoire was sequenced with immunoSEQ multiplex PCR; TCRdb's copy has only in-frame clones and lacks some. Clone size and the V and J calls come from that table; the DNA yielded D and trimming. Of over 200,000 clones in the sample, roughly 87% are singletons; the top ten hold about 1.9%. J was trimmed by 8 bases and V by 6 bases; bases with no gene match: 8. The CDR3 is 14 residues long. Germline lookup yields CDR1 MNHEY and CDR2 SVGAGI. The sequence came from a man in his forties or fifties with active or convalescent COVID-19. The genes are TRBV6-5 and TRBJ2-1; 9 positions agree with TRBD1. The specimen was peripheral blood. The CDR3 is CASRLSQGAHEQFF. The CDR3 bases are TGTGCCAGCAGACTATCACAGGGGGCCCATGAGCAGTTCTTC.